The source of this TCR beta chain is a study of cytomegalovirus exposure and HLA in healthy donors. The PCR ran on 60 Vbeta and 13 Jbeta primers. Assay: immunoSEQ multiplex PCR; the TCRdb copy retains only in-frame clones and omits some. The sample yields roughly 70,000 clones, 75% seen once. The TCR originated in a man in his 70s in good health and CMV-seronegative. The sequenced sample was PBMCs.

CDR3 in amino acids: CSAGLVDNEQFF. The CDR3 bases are TGCAGCGCGGGACTAGTCGACAATGAGCAGTTCTTC. V gene TRBV29-1 combines with J gene TRBJ2-1, with 8 nucleotides matching TRBD2. Per germline, CDR1 SQVTM and CDR2 ANQGSEA. Trimming at V came to 7 bases and at J to 5 bases, leaving 4 bases not matched to a gene. The CDR3 has 12 residues.